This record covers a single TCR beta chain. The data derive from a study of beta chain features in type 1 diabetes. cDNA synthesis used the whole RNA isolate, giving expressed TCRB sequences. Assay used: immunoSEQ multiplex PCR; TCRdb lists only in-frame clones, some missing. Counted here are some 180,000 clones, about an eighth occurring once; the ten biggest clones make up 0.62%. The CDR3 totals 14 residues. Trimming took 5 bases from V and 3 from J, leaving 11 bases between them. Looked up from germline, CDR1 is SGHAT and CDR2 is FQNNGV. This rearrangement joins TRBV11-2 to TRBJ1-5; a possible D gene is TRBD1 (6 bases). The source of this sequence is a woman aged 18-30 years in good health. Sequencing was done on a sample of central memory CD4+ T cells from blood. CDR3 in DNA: TGTGCCAGCAGCCCAGGACAGAACAATCAGCCCCAGCATTTT. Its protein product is CASSPGQNNQPQHF.